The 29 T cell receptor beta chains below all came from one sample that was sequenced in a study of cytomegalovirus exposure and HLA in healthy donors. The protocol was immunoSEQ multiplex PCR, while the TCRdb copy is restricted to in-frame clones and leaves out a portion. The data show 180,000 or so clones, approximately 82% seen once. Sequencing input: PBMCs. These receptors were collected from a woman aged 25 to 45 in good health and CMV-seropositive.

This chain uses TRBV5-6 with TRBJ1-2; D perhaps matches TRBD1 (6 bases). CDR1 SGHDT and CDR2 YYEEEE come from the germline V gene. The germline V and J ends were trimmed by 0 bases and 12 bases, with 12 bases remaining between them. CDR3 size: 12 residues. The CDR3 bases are TGTGCCAGCAGCTTGGTACAGGGTGGAAACACCTTC. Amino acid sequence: CASSLVQGGNTF.

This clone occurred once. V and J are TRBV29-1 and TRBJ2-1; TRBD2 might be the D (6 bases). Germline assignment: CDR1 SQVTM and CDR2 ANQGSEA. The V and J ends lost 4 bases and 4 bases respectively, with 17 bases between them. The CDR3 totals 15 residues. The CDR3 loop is CSVGGGVNPYNEQFF. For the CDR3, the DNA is TGCAGCGTTGGTGGCGGGGTCAACCCGTACAATGAGCAGTTCTTC.

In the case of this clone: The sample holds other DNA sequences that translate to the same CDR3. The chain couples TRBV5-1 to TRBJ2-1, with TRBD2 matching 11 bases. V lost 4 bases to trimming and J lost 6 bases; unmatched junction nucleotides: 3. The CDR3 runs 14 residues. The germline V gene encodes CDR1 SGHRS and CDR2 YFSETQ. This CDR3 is CASSPGTSGNEQFF. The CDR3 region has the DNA TGCGCCAGCAGCCCTGGGACTAGCGGCAATGAGCAGTTCTTC.

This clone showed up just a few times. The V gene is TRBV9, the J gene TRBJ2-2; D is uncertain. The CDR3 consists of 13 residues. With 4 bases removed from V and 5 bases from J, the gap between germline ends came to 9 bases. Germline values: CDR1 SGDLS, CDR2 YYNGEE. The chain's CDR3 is CASSPSFTGELFF. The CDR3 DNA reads TGTGCCAGCAGCCCTTCCTTTACCGGGGAGCTGTTTTTT.

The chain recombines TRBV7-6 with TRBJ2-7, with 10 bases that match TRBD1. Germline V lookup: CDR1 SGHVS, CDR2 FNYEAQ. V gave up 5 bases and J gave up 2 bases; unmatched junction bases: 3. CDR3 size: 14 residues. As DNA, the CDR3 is TGTGCCAGCAGCCCCGGGACAGGGGCCTACGAGCAGTACTTC. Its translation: CASSPGTGAYEQYF.

This CDR3 is CASTRRRGGEAFF. DNA of the CDR3: TGTGCCAGCACCCGGAGGAGGGGAGGGGAAGCTTTCTTT. V gene TRBV6-5 combines with J gene TRBJ1-1, with D perhaps TRBD1 (5 bases). Trimming stripped 7 bases from V and 8 bases from J, with 17 bases between. The V gene's germline CDR1 is MNHEY and CDR2 SVGAGI. There are 13 residues in the CDR3.

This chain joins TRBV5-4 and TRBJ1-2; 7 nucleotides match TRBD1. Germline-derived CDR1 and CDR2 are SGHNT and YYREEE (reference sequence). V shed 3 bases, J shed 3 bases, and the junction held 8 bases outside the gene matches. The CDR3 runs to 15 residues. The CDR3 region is CASSSGTDRYYGYTF. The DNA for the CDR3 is TGTGCCAGCAGCTCGGGGACAGACAGATACTATGGCTACACCTTC.

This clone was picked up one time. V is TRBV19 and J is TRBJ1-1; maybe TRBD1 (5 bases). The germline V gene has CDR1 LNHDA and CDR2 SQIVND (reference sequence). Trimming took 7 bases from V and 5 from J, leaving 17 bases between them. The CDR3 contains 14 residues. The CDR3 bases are TGTGCCAGTACCCGCACTGCGGGGGGAACTGAAGCTTTCTTT. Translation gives CASTRTAGGTEAFF.

CDR3 sequence: CASSRDRINQPQHF. CDR3 in DNA: TGTGCCAGTAGTAGGGACAGGATCAATCAGCCCCAGCATTTT. The chain is built from TRBV19 and TRBJ1-5, with 8 bases aligning to TRBD1. The length of the CDR3 is 14 residues. CDR1 and CDR2 (germline): LNHDA, SQIVND (reference sequence). V shed 4 bases and J 3 bases; nucleotides not matched to a gene: 2.

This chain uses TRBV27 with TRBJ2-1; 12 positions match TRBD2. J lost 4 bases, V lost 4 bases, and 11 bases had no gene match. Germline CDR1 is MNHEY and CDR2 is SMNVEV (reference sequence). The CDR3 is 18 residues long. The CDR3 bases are TGTGCCAGCAGTTACCGAACAACCGGGACTAGCGGGTACAATGAGCAGTTCTTC. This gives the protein CASSYRTTGTSGYNEQFF.

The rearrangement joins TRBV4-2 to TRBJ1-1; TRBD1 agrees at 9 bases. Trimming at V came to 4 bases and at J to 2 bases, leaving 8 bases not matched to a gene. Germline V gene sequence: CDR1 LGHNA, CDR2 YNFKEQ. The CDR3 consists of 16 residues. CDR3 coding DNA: TGTGCCAGCAGCCCCACAGGGGGCCTACTCAACACTGAAGCTTTCTTT. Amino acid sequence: CASSPTGGLLNTEAFF.

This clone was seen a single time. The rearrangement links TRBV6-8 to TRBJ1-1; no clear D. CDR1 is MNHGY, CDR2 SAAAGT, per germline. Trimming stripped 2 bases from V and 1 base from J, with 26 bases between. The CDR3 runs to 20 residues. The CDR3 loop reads CASSYTVWSTALPRNTEAFF. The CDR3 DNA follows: TGTGCCAGCAGTTACACCGTTTGGAGTACTGCTCTCCCACGGAACACTGAAGCTTTCTTT.

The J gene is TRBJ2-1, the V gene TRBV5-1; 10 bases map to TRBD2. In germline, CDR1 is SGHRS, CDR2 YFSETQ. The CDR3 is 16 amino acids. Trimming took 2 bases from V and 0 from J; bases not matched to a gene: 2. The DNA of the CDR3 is TGCGCCAGCAGCTTACTAGCGGGACACTCCTACAATGAGCAGTTCTTC. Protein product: CASSLLAGHSYNEQFF.

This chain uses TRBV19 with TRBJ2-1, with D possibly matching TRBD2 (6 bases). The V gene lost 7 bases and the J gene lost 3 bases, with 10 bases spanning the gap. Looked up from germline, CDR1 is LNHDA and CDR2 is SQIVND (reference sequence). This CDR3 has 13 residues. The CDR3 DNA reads TGTGCCAGTAAGGGACTTTACTACAATGAGCAGTTCTTC. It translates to CASKGLYYNEQFF.

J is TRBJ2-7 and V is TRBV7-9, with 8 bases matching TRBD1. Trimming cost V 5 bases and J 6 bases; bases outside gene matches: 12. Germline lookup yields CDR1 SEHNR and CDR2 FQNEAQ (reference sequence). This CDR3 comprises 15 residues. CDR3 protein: CASSDRTGTRAEQYF. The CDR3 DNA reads TGTGCCAGCAGCGATCGGACAGGGACGCGCGCCGAGCAGTACTTC.

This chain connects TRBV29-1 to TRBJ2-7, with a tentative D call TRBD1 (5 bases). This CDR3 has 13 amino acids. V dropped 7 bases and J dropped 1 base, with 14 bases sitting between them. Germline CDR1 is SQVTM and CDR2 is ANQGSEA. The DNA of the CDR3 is TGCAGCGCTCGAGAGACAGCATCCTACGAGCAGTACTTC. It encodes CSARETASYEQYF.

CDR3 sequence (DNA): TGTGCCAGCAGTTACTCGACAGACACTGAAGCTTTCTTT. It codes for CASSYSTDTEAFF. V is TRBV6-5 and J is TRBJ1-1; perhaps TRBD1 as D (5 bases). The V gene's germline CDR1 is MNHEY and CDR2 SVGAGI. The V and J ends lost 0 bases and 3 bases respectively, with 5 bases between them. CDR3 length: 13 residues.

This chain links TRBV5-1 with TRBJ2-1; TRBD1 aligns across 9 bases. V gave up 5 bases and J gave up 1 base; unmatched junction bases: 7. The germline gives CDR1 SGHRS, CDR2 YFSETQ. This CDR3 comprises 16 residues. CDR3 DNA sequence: TGCGCCAGCAGGGGGGGACAGGGAAGTTCCTACAATGAGCAGTTCTTC. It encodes CASRGGQGSSYNEQFF.

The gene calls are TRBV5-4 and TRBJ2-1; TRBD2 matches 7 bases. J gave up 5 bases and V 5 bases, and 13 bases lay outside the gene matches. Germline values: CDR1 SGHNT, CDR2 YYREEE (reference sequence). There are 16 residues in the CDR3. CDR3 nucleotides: TGTGCCAGCAGACCCGGACCAAGCGGGGCCGACAATGAGCAGTTCTTC. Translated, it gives CASRPGPSGADNEQFF.

The CDR3 DNA reads TGTGCCAGCAGCTTAGACCCAACAGGGGACGAGCAGTACTTC. It translates to CASSLDPTGDEQYF. The gene calls are TRBV11-2 and TRBJ2-7, with 7 nucleotides matching TRBD1. After removal of 0 bases from V and 5 bases from J, the junction contained 4 bases not matched to a gene. This CDR3 is 14 amino acids long. From germline, CDR1 is SGHAT and CDR2 FQNNGV.

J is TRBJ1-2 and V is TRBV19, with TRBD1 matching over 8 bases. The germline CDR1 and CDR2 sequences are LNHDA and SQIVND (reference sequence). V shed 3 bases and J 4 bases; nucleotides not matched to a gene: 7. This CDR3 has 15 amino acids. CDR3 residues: CASSIRPGQAYGYTF. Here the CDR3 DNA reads TGTGCCAGTAGTATCCGTCCGGGACAGGCCTATGGCTACACCTTC.

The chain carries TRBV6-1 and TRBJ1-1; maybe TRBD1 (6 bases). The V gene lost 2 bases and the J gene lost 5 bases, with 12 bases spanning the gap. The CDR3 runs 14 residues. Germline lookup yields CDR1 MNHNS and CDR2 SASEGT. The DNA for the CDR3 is TGTGCCAGCAGTGAATCGCGGGGGCATACTGAAGCTTTCTTT. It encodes CASSESRGHTEAFF.

CDR3 in DNA: TGTGCCAGCAGTGAAGGGCGGGGTAGGGCGGCCTCCTATGGCTACACCTTC. It is translated as CASSEGRGRAASYGYTF. The chain has TRBV25-1 and TRBJ1-2; D not certain. Trimming took off 2 bases at V and 4 bases at J, with 20 bases between the two ends. From germline, CDR1 is MGHDK and CDR2 SYGVNS. The CDR3 runs to 17 residues.

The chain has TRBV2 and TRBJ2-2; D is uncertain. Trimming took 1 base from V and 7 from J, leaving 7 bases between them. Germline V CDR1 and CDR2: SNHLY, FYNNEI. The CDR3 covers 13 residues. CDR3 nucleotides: TGTGCCAGCAGTGAAGGGCTTTACGGGGAGCTGTTTTTT. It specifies CASSEGLYGELFF.

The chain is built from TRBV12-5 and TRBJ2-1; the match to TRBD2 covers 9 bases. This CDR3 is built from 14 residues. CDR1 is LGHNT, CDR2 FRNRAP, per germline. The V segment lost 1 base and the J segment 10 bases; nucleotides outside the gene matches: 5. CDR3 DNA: TGTGCTAGTGGTTTGGGGACTAGCGAGCGGGAGCAGTTCTTC. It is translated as CASGLGTSEREQFF.

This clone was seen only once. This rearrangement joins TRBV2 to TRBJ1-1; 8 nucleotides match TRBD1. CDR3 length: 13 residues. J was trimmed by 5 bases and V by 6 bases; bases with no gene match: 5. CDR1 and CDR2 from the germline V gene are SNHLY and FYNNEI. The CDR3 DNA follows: TGTGCCAGCAGAGGAACAGGGGGAACTGAAGCTTTCTTT. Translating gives CASRGTGGTEAFF. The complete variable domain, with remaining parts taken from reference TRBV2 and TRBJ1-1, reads EPEVTQTPSHQVTQMGQEVILRCVPISNHLYFYWYRQILGQKVEFLVSFYNNEISEKSEIFDDQFSVERPDGSNFTLKIRSTKLEDSAMYFCASRGTGGTEAFFGQGTRLTVV.

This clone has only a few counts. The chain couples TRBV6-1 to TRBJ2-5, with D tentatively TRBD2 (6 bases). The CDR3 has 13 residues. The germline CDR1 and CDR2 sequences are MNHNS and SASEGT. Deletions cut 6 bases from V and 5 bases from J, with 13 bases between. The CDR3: CASRAGLRETQYF. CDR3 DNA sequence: TGTGCCAGCAGAGCGGGTCTGCGGGAGACCCAGTACTTC.

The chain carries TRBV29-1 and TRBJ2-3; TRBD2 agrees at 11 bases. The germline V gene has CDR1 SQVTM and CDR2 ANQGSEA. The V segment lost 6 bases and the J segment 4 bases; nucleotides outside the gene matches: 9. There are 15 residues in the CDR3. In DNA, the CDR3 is TGCAGCGTCGGAAAACTAGCGGGAGTGTCAGATACGCAGTATTTT. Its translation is CSVGKLAGVSDTQYF.

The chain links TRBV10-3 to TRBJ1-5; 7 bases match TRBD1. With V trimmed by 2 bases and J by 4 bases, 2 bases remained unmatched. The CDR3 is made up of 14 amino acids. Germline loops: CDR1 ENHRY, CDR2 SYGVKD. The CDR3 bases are TGTGCCATCAGTGAGGGGACAGTAAATCAGCCCCAGCATTTT. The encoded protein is CAISEGTVNQPQHF.